What follows describes a single TCR beta chain. This clone was seen only once. Its cognate antigen has yet to be identified. No much larger clone is present one base from it, and per-base qualities are unavailable. The trial excluded patients who had a history of autoimmune disease or who were on systemic immunosuppression. Peripheral blood for TCR sequencing was collected from all dose cohorts at baseline, on cycle 4 day 1, and on cycle 7 day 1. The samples were taken from a phase I, first-in-human, multicenter, open-label dose-escalation trial of ivuxolimab. Adults with locally advanced or metastatic head and neck squamous cell, hepatocellular, melanoma or renal cell carcinoma were enrolled in the trial. Before TCR sequencing, CD4+ and CD8+ T cells were separately sorted from peripheral blood. The record originates from a study of OX40 agonist ivuxolimab in advanced cancers. For context, the study as a whole: Ivuxolimab was an agonistic, fully human IgG2 monoclonal antibody directed against OX40 (CD134), a costimulatory receptor. Intravenous ivuxolimab was administered to patients every 2 weeks at six dose levels: 0.01, 0.1, 0.3, 1.5, 3 and 10 mg/kg. Of the approximately 50 dose-escalation patients, hepatocellular carcinoma was present in 19, melanoma in approximately 15, renal cell carcinoma in 9 and head and neck cancer in 9. In the dose-escalation cohort, around four fifths of patients were male, and the mean age was around 60 years with a range of about 20 to 80. Patients were allowed to have had prior anti-PD-1, anti-PD-L1 or anti-CTLA-4 therapy, and roughly 40% of the dose-escalation patients had previously received checkpoint inhibitors. Three dose-escalation patients achieved partial responses, one with hepatocellular carcinoma and two with cutaneous melanoma. Peripheral TCRbeta sequencing was intended to test whether TCR sequence diversity was altered and clonal T-cell expansion was caused by ivuxolimab. The paper describes the monotherapy dose-escalation part (N of about 52 patients) of the phase I trial of ivuxolimab. General study outcomes and caveats: At doses from 0.1 to 3.0 mg/kg, clonal expansion was seen in both CD4+ and CD8+ blood T cells between baseline and week 6. After ivuxolimab, expanded clones were on average more numerous among CD8+ T cells than among CD4+ T cells. In the 0.1-3.0 mg/kg groups, partial responders had among the lowest normalized peripheral clonal expansion, particularly in CD8+ T cells. Which antigens the clonally expanded peripheral T cells were specific for was not determined. Low levels of normalized T-cell clonal expansion were also seen in some patients who did not respond.

Genomic DNA was isolated from the sorted cells so that the TCRbeta CDR3 region could be sequenced. The immunoSEQ Assay was used for sequencing of TCRbeta CDR3 regions. The table comes from immuneACCESS by way of TCRdb, which keeps in-frame sequences with V and J called. Part of the clones is missing from these tables; in studies checked, under half for an unresolved V gene and the rest for unknown reasons. The sample contains roughly 60,000 clones, about 82% of them found a single time. Clones ranked in the top ten supply about 2.4% of the sample. Trimming takes 0 bases from V and 3 bases from J, and the germline ends sit 5 bases apart. The CDR3 runs 14 amino acids, cysteine and phenylalanine included. The entry retains the CDR3 DNA only, 42 bases that are in frame from base 1. CDR1 SGHTA and CDR2 FQGNSA were looked up in the germline V gene.

The rearranged segments are TRBV7-2 and TRBJ2-2; the D segment cannot be called with confidence. The sequencing here drew on CD4+ or CD8+ T cells sorted from blood, taken in a trial of the OX40 agonist ivuxolimab. The receptor's source is an adult with an advanced solid tumor such as melanoma, head and neck, liver or kidney cancer. The CDR3 region reads CASSLALDTGELFF. The DNA sequence is TGTGCCAGCAGCTTAGCGCTGGACACCGGGGAGCTGTTTTTT.